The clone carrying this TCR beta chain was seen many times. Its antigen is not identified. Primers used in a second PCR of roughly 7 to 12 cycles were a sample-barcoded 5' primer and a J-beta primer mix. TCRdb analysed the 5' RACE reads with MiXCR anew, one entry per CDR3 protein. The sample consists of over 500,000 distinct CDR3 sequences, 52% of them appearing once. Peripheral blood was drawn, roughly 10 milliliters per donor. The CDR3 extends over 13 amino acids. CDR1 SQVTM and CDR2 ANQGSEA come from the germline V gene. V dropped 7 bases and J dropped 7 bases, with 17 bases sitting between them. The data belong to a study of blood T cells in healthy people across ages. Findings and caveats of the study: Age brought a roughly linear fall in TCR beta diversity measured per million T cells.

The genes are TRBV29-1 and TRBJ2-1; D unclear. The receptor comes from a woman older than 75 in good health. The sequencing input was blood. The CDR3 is CSGAPTPANEQFF. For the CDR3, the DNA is TGCAGCGGTGCCCCTACACCGGCGAATGAGCAGTTCTTC.